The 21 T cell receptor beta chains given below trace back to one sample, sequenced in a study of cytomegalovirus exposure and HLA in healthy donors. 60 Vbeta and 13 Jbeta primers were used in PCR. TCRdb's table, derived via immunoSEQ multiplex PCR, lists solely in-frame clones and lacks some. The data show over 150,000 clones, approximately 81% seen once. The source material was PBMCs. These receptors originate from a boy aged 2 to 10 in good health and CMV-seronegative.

In DNA, the CDR3 is TGCGCCAGCACCCCAGCAGGGGAAGGTGAAAAACTGTTTTTT. Translated, it gives CASTPAGEGEKLFF. This sequence joins TRBV4-1 and TRBJ1-4; tentative D call: TRBD1 (6 bases). Germline CDR1 reads MGHRA; CDR2 reads YSYEKL. V was trimmed by 7 bases and J by 7 bases, leaving 16 bases between them. The CDR3 runs to 14 residues.

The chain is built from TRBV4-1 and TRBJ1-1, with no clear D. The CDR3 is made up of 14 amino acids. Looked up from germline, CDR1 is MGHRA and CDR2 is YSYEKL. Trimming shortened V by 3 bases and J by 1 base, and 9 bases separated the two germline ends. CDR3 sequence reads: CASSHAAGNTEAFF. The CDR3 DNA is TGCGCCAGCAGCCACGCCGCGGGGAACACTGAAGCTTTCTTT.

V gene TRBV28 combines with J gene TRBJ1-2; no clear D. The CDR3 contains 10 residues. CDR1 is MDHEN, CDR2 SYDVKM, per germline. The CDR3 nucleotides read TGTGCGACTCGAGGCTATGGCTACACCTTC. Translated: CATRGYGYTF.

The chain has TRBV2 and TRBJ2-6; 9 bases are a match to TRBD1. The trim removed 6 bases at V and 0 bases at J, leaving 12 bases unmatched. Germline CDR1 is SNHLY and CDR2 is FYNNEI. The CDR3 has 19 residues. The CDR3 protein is CASSTPGTGSLSGANVLTF. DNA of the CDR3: TGTGCCAGCAGCACCCCGGGGACAGGGAGCCTCTCTGGGGCCAACGTCCTGACTTTC.

The CDR3 nucleotides read TGTGCCAGCGTCCGGACAGAAATGAACACTGAAGCTTTCTTT. Encoded protein: CASVRTEMNTEAFF. This chain links TRBV28 with TRBJ1-1; tentative D call: TRBD1 (6 bases). The V end lost 8 bases, the J end lost 0 bases, and 13 bases lay between the germline ends. The CDR3 spans 14 residues. Germline V gene lookup returns CDR1 MDHEN and CDR2 SYDVKM.

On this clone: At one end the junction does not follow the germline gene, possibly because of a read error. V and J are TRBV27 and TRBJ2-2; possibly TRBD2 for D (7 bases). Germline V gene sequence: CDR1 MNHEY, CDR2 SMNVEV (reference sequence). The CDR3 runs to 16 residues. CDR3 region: CASGFGGGPNTGELFF. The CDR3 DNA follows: TGTGCCAGCGGTTTCGGCGGGGGCCCAAACACCGGGGAGCTGTTTTTT.

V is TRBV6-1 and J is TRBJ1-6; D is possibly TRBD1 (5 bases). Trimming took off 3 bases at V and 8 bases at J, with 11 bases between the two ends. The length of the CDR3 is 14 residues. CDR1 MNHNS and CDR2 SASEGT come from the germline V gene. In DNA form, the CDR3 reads TGTGCCAGCAGTGATTTGACAGTTTATTCACCCCTCCACTTT. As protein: CASSDLTVYSPLHF.

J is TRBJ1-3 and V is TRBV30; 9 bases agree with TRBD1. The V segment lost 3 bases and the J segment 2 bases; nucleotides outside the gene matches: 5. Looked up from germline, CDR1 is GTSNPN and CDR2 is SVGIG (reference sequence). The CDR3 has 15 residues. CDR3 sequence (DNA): TGTGCCTGGAGCCGTAGGGACAGGGCTGGAAACACCATATATTTT. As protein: CAWSRRDRAGNTIYF.

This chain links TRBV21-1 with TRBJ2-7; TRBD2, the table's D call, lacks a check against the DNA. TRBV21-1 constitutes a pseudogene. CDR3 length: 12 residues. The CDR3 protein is CASSLAGVKQYF. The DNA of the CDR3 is TGTGCCAGCAGTTTAGCGGGAGTTAAGCAGTACTTC.

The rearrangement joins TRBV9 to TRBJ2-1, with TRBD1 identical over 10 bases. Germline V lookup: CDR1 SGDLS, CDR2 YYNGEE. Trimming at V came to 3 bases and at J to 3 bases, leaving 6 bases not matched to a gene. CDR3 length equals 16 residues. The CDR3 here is CASSAPGQGYYNEQFF. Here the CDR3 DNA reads TGTGCCAGCAGCGCCCCGGGACAGGGGTACTACAATGAGCAGTTCTTC.

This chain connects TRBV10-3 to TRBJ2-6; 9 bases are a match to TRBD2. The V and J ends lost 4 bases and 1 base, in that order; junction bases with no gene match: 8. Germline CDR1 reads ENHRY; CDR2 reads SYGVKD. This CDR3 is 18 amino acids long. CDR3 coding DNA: TGTGCCATCAGTGGGGGTGCGGGGGGGGCGTCTGGGGCCAACGTCCTGACTTTC. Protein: CAISGGAGGASGANVLTF.

This CDR3 reads CASSVTTGTLKETQYF. The CDR3, as DNA: TGTGCCAGCAGCGTAACAACCGGGACACTTAAAGAGACCCAGTACTTC. The rearrangement uses TRBV9 and TRBJ2-5; D is perhaps TRBD1 (6 bases). The V gene's germline CDR1 is SGDLS and CDR2 YYNGEE. Trimming cost V 1 base and J 3 bases, with 16 bases left between them. This CDR3 comprises 16 residues.

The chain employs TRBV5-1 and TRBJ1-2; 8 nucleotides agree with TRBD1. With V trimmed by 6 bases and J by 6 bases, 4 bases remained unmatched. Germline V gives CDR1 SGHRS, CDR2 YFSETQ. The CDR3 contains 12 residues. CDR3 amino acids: CASTETGDGYTF. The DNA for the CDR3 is TGCGCCAGCACCGAGACAGGGGATGGCTACACCTTC.

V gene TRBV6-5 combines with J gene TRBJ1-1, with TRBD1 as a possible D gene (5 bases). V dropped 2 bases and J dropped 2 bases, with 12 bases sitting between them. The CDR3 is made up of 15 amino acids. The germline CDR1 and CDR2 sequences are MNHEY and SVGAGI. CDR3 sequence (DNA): TGTGCCAGCAGTTACCGGAGGGGCCCCAACACTGAAGCTTTCTTT. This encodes CASSYRRGPNTEAFF.

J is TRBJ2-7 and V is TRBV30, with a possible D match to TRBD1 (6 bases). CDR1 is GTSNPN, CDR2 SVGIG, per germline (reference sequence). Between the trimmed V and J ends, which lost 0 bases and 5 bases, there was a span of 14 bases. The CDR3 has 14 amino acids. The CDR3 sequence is CAWSVGTGLHEQYV. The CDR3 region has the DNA TGTGCCTGGAGTGTAGGTACAGGGCTCCACGAGCAGTACGTC.

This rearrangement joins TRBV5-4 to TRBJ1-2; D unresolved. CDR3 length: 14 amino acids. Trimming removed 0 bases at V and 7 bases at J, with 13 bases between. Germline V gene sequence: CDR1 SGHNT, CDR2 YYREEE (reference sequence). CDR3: CASSLDLGGSGYTF. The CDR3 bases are TGTGCCAGCAGCTTGGATCTGGGAGGAAGTGGCTACACCTTC.

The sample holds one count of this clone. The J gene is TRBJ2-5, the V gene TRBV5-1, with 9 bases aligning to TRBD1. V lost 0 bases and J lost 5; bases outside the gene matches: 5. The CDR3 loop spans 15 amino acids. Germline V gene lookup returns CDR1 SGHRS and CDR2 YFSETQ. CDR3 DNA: TGCGCCAGCAGCTTGGGGGACAGGGCCAGGGAGACCCAGTACTTC. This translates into CASSLGDRARETQYF.

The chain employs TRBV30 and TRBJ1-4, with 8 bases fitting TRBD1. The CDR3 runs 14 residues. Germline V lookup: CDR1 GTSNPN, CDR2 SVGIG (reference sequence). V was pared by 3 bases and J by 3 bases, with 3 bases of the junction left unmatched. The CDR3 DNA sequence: TGTGCCTGGAGGACAGGGGAAGCTAATGAAAAACTGTTTTTT. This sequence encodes CAWRTGEANEKLFF.

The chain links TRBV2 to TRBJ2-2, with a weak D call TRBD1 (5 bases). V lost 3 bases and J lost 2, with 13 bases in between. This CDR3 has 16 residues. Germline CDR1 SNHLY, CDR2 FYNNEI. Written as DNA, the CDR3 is TGTGCCAGCAGTGACATTTGGCAGGGAAACACCGGGGAGCTGTTTTTT. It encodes CASSDIWQGNTGELFF.

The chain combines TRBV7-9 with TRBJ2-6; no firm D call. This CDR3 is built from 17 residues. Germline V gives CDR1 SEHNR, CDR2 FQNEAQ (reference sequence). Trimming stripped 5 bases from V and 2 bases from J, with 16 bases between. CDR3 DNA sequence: TGTGCCAGCAGCACCACCGTAGAGGATGCTGGGGCCAACGTCCTGACTTTC. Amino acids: CASSTTVEDAGANVLTF.

The DNA for the CDR3 is TGTGCCAGCAGCGTAGCTAGCGGGAATGAGCAGTTCTTC. Its translation is CASSVASGNEQFF. The V gene is TRBV9, the J gene TRBJ2-1; 8 nucleotides agree with TRBD2. Trimming at V came to 0 bases and at J to 7 bases, leaving 0 bases not matched to a gene. The CDR3 totals 13 residues. Germline-derived CDR1 and CDR2 are SGDLS and YYNGEE.